Listed here are 2 T cell receptor beta chains from one sample, sequenced in a study of blood T cell repertoires in COVID-19. TCRdb's copy holds only in-frame clones and misses some; the assay was immunoSEQ multiplex PCR. The sample carries 270,000 or so clones, 82% recorded once. The material sequenced was peripheral blood. Source of these receptors: a woman under 30 with acute or convalescent COVID-19.

This chain links TRBV30 with TRBJ2-5; D possibly corresponds to TRBD2 (7 bases). V gave up 2 bases and J gave up 4 bases, with 29 bases separating them. The V gene's germline CDR1 is GTSNPN and CDR2 SVGIG (reference sequence). This CDR3 has 19 residues. CDR3 amino acids: CAWSPGTYGGPAGIETQYF. CDR3 bases: TGTGCCTGGAGTCCCGGGACATATGGGGGCCCAGCGGGGATAGAGACCCAGTACTTC.

The rearrangement links TRBV13 to TRBJ1-6; unclear D gene. CDR1 and CDR2 from the germline V gene are PRHDT and FYEKMQ (reference sequence). The CDR3 is made up of 14 amino acids. V shed 3 bases and J shed 4 bases, with 7 bases lying between them. In nucleotides, the CDR3 is TGTGCCAGCAGCTTCAGCGGATATAATTCACCCCTCCACTTT. Translated: CASSFSGYNSPLHF.